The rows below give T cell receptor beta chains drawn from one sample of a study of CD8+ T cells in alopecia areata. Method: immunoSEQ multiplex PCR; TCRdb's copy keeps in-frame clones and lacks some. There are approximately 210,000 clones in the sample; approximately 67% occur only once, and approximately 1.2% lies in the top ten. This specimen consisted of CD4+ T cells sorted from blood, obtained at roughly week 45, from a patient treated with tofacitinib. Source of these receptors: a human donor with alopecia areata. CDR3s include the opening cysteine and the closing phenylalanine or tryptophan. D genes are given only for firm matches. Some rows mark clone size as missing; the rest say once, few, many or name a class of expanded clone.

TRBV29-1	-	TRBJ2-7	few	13	TGCAGCGTTGAAGTAAGCAGGGGCTACGAGCAGTACTTC	CSVEVSRGYEQYF
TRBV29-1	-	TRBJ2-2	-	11	TGCAGCGTCCGGAACACCGGGGAGCTGTTTTTT	CSVRNTGELFF
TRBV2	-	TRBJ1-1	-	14	TGTGCCAGCAGTGAAATGGGCTCGGGGACTGAAGCTTTCTTT	CASSEMGSGTEAFF
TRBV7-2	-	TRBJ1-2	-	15	TGTGCCAGCAGCTTAGGGGGCAGGGCACTCTATGGCTACACCTTC	CASSLGGRALYGYTF
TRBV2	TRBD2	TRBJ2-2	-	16	TGTGCCAGCAGTGAAACACTAGCGGGGGGCACCGGGGAGCTGTTTTTT	CASSETLAGGTGELFF
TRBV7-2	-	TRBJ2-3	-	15	TGTGCCAGCAGCTTAGTAGTACAGGGCACAGATACGCAGTATTTT	CASSLVVQGTDTQYF
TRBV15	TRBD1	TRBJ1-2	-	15	TGTGCCACCAGCAGGCAGGGAGGGGGCAAGGATGGCTACACCTTC	CATSRQGGGKDGYTF
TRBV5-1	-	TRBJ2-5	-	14	TGCGCCAGCAGATTAGGGACCACCCGAGAGACCCAGTACTTC	CASRLGTTRETQYF
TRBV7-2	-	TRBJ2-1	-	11	TGTGCCAGCAGCGCTGAATATGAGCAGTTCTTC	CASSAEYEQFF
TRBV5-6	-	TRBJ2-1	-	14	TGTGCCAGCAGCATTCGACTAGTCACTAATGAGCAGTTCTTC	CASSIRLVTNEQFF
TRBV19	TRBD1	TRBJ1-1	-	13	TGTGCCAGTAGTATCGACAGGGACACTGAAGCTTTCTTT	CASSIDRDTEAFF
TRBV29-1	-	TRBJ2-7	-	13	TGCAGCGTGAGGGAGGGACACCTCTACGAGCAGTACTTC	CSVREGHLYEQYF
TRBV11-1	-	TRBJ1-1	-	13	TGTGCCAGCAGCTTAGGGGTAAACACTGAAGCTTTCTTT	CASSLGVNTEAFF
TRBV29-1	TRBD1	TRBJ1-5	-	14	TGCAGCGTTTCCTCCGGGACAGACACACAGCCCCAGCATTTT	CSVSSGTDTQPQHF
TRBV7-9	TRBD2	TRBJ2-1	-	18	TGTGCCAGCAGCCGGACTAGCGGGGGCGTTCGCTCCTACAATGAGCAGTTCTTC	CASSRTSGGVRSYNEQFF
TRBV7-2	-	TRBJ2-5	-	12	TGTGCCAGCATATCCGGGCGACAGACCCAGTACTTC	CASISGRQTQYF
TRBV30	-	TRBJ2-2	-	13	TGTGCCTGGAGTCCCCCTCGGGCCGGGGAGCTGTTTTTT	CAWSPPRAGELFF
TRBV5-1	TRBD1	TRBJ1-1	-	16	TGCGCCAGCAGCCCAGGACAGGATACTATGAACACTGAAGCTTTCTTT	CASSPGQDTMNTEAFF
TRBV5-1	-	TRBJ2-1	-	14	TGCGCCAGCAGCTTGGATAAGGTCCCCAATGAGCAGTTCTTC	CASSLDKVPNEQFF
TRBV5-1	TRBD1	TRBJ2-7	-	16	TGCGCCAGCAGCTGGGAACCCGGGACAGGGGCCCGCGAGCAGTACTTC	CASSWEPGTGAREQYF